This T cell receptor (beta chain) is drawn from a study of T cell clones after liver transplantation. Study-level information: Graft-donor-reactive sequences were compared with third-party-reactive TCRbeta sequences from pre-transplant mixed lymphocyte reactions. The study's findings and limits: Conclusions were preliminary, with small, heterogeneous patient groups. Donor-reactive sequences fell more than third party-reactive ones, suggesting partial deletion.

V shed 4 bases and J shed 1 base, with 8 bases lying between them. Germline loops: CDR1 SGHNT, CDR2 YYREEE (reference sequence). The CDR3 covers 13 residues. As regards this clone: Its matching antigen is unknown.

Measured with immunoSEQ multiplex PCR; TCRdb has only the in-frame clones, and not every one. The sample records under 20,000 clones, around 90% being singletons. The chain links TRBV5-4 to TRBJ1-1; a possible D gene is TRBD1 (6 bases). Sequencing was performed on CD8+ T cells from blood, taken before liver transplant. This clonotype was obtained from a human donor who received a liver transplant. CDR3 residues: CASSADRNTEAFF. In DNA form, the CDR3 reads TGTGCCAGCAGCGCGGACAGGAACACTGAAGCTTTCTTT. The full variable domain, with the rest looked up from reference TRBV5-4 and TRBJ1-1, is ETGVTQSPTHLIKTRGQQVTLRCSSQSGHNTVSWYQQALGQGPQFIFQYYREEENGRGNFPPRFSGLQFPNYSSELNVNALELDDSALYLCASSADRNTEAFFGQGTRLTVV.